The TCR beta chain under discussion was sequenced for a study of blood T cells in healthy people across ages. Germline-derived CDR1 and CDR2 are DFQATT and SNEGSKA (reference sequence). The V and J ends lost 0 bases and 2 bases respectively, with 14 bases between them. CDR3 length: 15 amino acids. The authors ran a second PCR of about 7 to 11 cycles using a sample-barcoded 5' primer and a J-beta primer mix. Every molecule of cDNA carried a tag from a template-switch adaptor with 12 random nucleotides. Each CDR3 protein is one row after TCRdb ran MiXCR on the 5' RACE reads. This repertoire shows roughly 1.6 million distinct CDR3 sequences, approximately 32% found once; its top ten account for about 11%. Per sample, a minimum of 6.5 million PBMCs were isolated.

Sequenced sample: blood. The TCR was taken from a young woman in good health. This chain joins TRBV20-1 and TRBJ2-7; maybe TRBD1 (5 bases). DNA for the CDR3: TGCAGTGCTAGAGATCGGGCAGGGATAACCTACGAGCAGTACTTC. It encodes CSARDRAGITYEQYF.